These 20 T cell receptor beta chains were sequenced from one sample in a study of T cells after posttransplantation cyclophosphamide (TCRdb year 2016). The control cohort consisted of 11 patients who had myeloablative marrow transplants with methotrexate plus a calcineurin inhibitor and who were sampled 1 year after transplant. The library came from the immunoSEQ multiplex PCR assay. The table comes from immuneACCESS by way of TCRdb, which keeps in-frame sequences with V and J called. Part of the clones is missing from these tables; in studies checked, under half for an unresolved V gene and the rest for unknown reasons. The table for this sample lists about 24,000 clones; more than 70% of them were counted only once. The top ten clonotypes cover approximately 8% of the sample. The material was PBMCs, obtained after an allogeneic stem cell transplant with a calcineurin inhibitor and methotrexate. Source of these receptors: a female patient aged 50-59 years who received an allogeneic stem cell transplant from an unrelated donor, was CMV-positive, and had chronic GVHD only. After transplantation, some T cells may belong to the graft donor instead of the recipient.

The chain joins TRBV6-1 to TRBJ2-3; 8 nucleotides align to TRBD2. The ends lost 4 bases at V and 2 bases at J; junction bases unmatched: 8. The CDR3 spans 16 residues. Germline CDR1 is MNHNS and CDR2 is SASEGT. The CDR3 DNA follows: TGTGCCAGCAGTGCTATACTAGCGGCAACCACAGATACGCAGTATTTT. This gives the protein CASSAILAATTDTQYF.

The chain carries TRBV13 and TRBJ2-1; TRBD2 agrees at 11 bases. In germline, CDR1 is PRHDT, CDR2 FYEKMQ (reference sequence). CDR3 size: 15 residues. V shed 5 bases, J shed 4 bases, and the junction held 4 bases outside the gene matches. The CDR3 protein is CASSAGLAGYNEQFF. The DNA for the CDR3 is TGTGCCAGCAGCGCCGGACTAGCGGGTTACAATGAGCAGTTCTTC.

The chain employs TRBV5-1 and TRBJ2-7; D call uncertain. Looked up from germline, CDR1 is SGHRS and CDR2 is YFSETQ. There are 16 residues in the CDR3. V was trimmed by 0 bases and J by 0 bases, leaving 13 bases between them. This CDR3 reads CASSLGLQPNSYEQYF. DNA of the CDR3: TGCGCCAGCAGCTTGGGACTCCAACCAAACTCCTACGAGCAGTACTTC.

This chain connects TRBV7-9 to TRBJ1-6, with D perhaps matching TRBD1 (5 bases). Trimming took off 6 bases at V and 10 bases at J, with 13 bases between the two ends. Per germline, CDR1 SEHNR and CDR2 FQNEAQ (reference sequence). The CDR3 has 13 amino acids. This CDR3 is CASSQGSSSPLHF. Here the CDR3 DNA reads TGTGCCAGCAGTCAGGGAAGCAGCTCACCCCTCCACTTT.

This chain connects TRBV28 to TRBJ2-5, with TRBD2 identical over 7 bases. Germline V gives CDR1 MDHEN, CDR2 SYDVKM. This CDR3 comprises 14 residues. After removal of 8 bases from V and 4 bases from J, the junction contained 10 bases not matched to a gene. Written as DNA, the CDR3 is TGTGCCAGCTCCAGCGGGATAGGGGCAGAGACCCAGTACTTC. It translates to CASSSGIGAETQYF.

The chain uses TRBV6-6 and TRBJ1-1; D remains unclear. The CDR3 consists of 16 residues. Germline CDR1 MNHNY, CDR2 SVGAGI (reference sequence). The V gene lost 4 bases and the J gene lost 0 bases, with 15 bases spanning the gap. The CDR3 here is CASSFLHTLMNTEAFF. CDR3 DNA: TGTGCCAGCAGTTTTCTTCACACCCTCATGAACACTGAAGCTTTCTTT.

This clone appeared once. The genes are TRBV5-4 and TRBJ2-2; possibly TRBD2 for D (6 bases). From germline, CDR1 is SGHNT and CDR2 YYREEE (reference sequence). The CDR3 is made up of 15 amino acids. The V end lost 0 bases, the J end lost 3 bases, and 9 bases lay between the germline ends. The CDR3 DNA is TGTGCCAGCAGCTTGGAGGTAGCGGACACCGGGGAGCTGTTTTTT. Translated, it gives CASSLEVADTGELFF.

The sample holds a few counts of this clone. The chain uses TRBV7-9 and TRBJ2-7, with 9 positions matching TRBD1. This CDR3 spans 14 amino acids. CDR1 is SEHNR and CDR2 is FQNEAQ in the germline V gene (reference sequence). Germline trimming cut 3 bases from V and 4 bases from J; bases unmatched to any gene: 4. Here the CDR3 DNA reads TGTGCCAGCAGCTTGGGGACAGGGAGTTACGAGCAGTACTTC. The encoded protein is CASSLGTGSYEQYF.

The chain links TRBV19 to TRBJ2-1, with a tentative D call TRBD1 (5 bases). Per the germline V gene, CDR1 is LNHDA and CDR2 is SQIVND (reference sequence). The CDR3 is 12 amino acids. V was clipped by 5 bases and J by 6 bases, with 8 bases between them. The CDR3: CASSAGINEQFF. The CDR3 DNA is TGTGCCAGTAGTGCAGGGATCAATGAGCAGTTCTTC. Based on the CDR3 plus reference TRBV19 and TRBJ2-1, the full variable domain is DGGITQSPKYLFRKEGQNVTLSCEQNLNHDAMYWYRQDPGQGLRLIYYSQIVNDFQKGDIAEGYSVSREKKESFPLTVTSAQKNPTAFYLCASSAGINEQFFGPGTRLTVL.

This clone is a singleton in its sample. The chain uses TRBV2 and TRBJ2-5; no definite D call. The ends were cut back, 1 base at V and 0 bases at J, with 18 bases in the middle. The CDR3 contains 18 residues. Germline CDR1 and CDR2: SNHLY and FYNNEI. The CDR3 DNA is TGTGCCAGCAGTGAAGTTCGGCGGCAGCGCTCGAACCAAGAGACCCAGTACTTC. Protein sequence: CASSEVRRQRSNQETQYF.

The chain is built from TRBV28 and TRBJ2-2; TRBD2 matches at 9 bases. After removal of 2 bases from V and 6 bases from J, the junction contained 7 bases not matched to a gene. The CDR3 loop spans 16 amino acids. Looked up from germline, CDR1 is MDHEN and CDR2 is SYDVKM. The CDR3 region is CASSLVSREGPGELFF. The CDR3 coding sequence is TGTGCCAGCAGTTTAGTGTCGCGGGAGGGCCCCGGGGAGCTGTTTTTT.

The V call is TRBV27, the J call TRBJ2-5, with 9 nucleotides matching TRBD2. The J segment lost 0 bases and the V segment lost 7 bases, leaving 9 bases of the junction unmatched. CDR1 and CDR2 from the germline V gene are MNHEY and SMNVEV (reference sequence). The CDR3 sequence is 16 residues long. The CDR3 DNA reads TGTGCCAGCAACCGCGGGGGGGCTCTGTACCAAGAGACCCAGTACTTC. Translation: CASNRGGALYQETQYF.

In this sample, this clone turned up once. The V and J genes are TRBV18 and TRBJ1-5; TRBD1 aligns across 9 bases. The germline V gene has CDR1 KGHSH and CDR2 LQKENI. J was trimmed by 4 bases and V by 3 bases; bases with no gene match: 1. The CDR3 runs 14 residues. The CDR3, as DNA: TGTGCCAGCTCACCCGGGACAGGGAATCAGCCCCAGCATTTT. Encoded protein: CASSPGTGNQPQHF.

The chain is built from TRBV28 and TRBJ2-7, with 7 nucleotides matching TRBD2. J gave up 5 bases and V 1 base, and 23 bases lay outside the gene matches. In germline, CDR1 is MDHEN, CDR2 SYDVKM. The CDR3 sequence is 20 residues long. This CDR3 is CASSLLGTILEPPSFHEQYF. The CDR3 DNA reads as TGTGCCAGCAGTTTATTGGGGACTATTCTCGAACCGCCGTCTTTCCACGAGCAGTACTTC. Full variable domain (remainder filled in from reference TRBV28 and TRBJ2-7): DVKVTQSSRYLVKRTGEKVFLECVQDMDHENMFWYRQDPGLGLRLIYFSYDVKMKEKGDIPEGYSVSREKKERFSLILESASTNQTSMYLCASSLLGTILEPPSFHEQYFGPGTRLTVT.

CDR3 sequence: CASSYLDSNSPLHF. CDR3 nucleotide sequence: TGTGCCAGCAGTTACTTGGACAGTAATTCACCCCTCCACTTT. V is TRBV6-5 and J is TRBJ1-6, with D tentatively TRBD1 (6 bases). The CDR3 covers 14 residues. Germline V gene lookup returns CDR1 MNHEY and CDR2 SVGAGI. The V end was cut by 1 base, the J end by 6 bases, with 7 bases between.

This clone turned up a few times. The chain combines TRBV5-6 with TRBJ1-2, with 8 bases that match TRBD1. This CDR3 comprises 18 residues. Germline trimming cut 5 bases from V and 4 bases from J; bases unmatched to any gene: 19. The V gene's germline CDR1 is SGHDT and CDR2 YYEEEE. CDR3 sequence (DNA): TGTGCCAGCAGTGCTCTCGGTGGACAGGGAGGATATGGCTATGGCTACACCTTC. This codes for CASSALGGQGGYGYGYTF.

The chain recombines TRBV29-1 with TRBJ1-2; D perhaps matches TRBD1 (5 bases). Germline CDR1 reads SQVTM; CDR2 reads ANQGSEA. With 5 bases removed from V and 0 bases from J, the gap between germline ends came to 19 bases. This CDR3 is built from 16 residues. The CDR3 nucleotides are TGCAGCGTTCATACCATACGGGGGGGATCTAACTATGGCTACACCTTC. Protein sequence: CSVHTIRGGSNYGYTF.

This clone has just one count. The chain links TRBV9 to TRBJ2-1, with 13 bases fitting TRBD2. The CDR3 has 17 residues. CDR1 is SGDLS and CDR2 is YYNGEE in the germline V gene. V was clipped by 4 bases and J by 5 bases; unmatched bases: 9. The DNA of the CDR3 is TGTGCCAGCAGCCTCCGACTAGCGGGAGGTAGGGACAATGAGCAGTTCTTC. Translated: CASSLRLAGGRDNEQFF.

The V and J genes are TRBV19 and TRBJ1-1, with D uncertain. V shed 6 bases and J shed 1 base, with 9 bases lying between them. Germline V lookup: CDR1 LNHDA, CDR2 SQIVND (reference sequence). The CDR3 sequence is 13 residues long. Written as DNA, the CDR3 is TGTGCCAGTAGCAAGCCAGGGAACACTGAAGCTTTCTTT. This codes for CASSKPGNTEAFF. The variable domain in full, with the rest retrieved from reference TRBV19 and TRBJ1-1, is DGGITQSPKYLFRKEGQNVTLSCEQNLNHDAMYWYRQDPGQGLRLIYYSQIVNDFQKGDIAEGYSVSREKKESFPLTVTSAQKNPTAFYLCASSKPGNTEAFFGQGTRLTVV.

Points on this clone: The sample carries other DNA sequences with the same CDR3. The chain joins TRBV7-9 to TRBJ2-6; tentatively, D is TRBD1 (5 bases). The CDR3 runs to 15 residues. The germline CDR1 and CDR2 sequences are SEHNR and FQNEAQ (reference sequence). V was pared by 5 bases and J by 0 bases, with 8 bases between. This CDR3 is CASSRGYSGANVLTF. The CDR3 DNA reads TGTGCCAGCAGCAGGGGCTACTCTGGGGCCAACGTCCTGACTTTC.